A single sample gave rise to the 11 T cell receptor beta chains below, sequenced in a study of cytomegalovirus exposure and HLA in healthy donors. The table came from immunoSEQ multiplex PCR; TCRdb's copy has only in-frame clones and leaves some out. The table lists fewer than 200,000 clones, about 85% of them singletons. The sequencing input was PBMCs. The receptors originated from a man between 18 and 35 years old in good health and CMV-seropositive.

The CDR3, as DNA: TGCGCCAGCAGCGCGGGTACTAGCGGGAGGCGAGAGACCCAGTACTTC. This encodes CASSAGTSGRRETQYF. The J gene is TRBJ2-5, the V gene TRBV5-1; TRBD2 agrees at 12 bases. From germline, CDR1 is SGHRS and CDR2 YFSETQ. The CDR3 runs 16 residues. Trimming cost V 4 bases and J 4 bases; bases outside gene matches: 8.

The genes are TRBV19 and TRBJ2-2, with a possible D match to TRBD2 (5 bases). The V end lost 7 bases, the J end lost 1 base, and 10 bases lay between the germline ends. Germline values: CDR1 LNHDA, CDR2 SQIVND (reference sequence). This CDR3 region has 14 residues. This CDR3 reads CASKKRENTGELFF. The CDR3 DNA reads TGTGCCAGTAAGAAGAGGGAGAACACCGGGGAGCTGTTTTTT. Full variable domain (remainder filled in from reference TRBV19 and TRBJ2-2): DGGITQSPKYLFRKEGQNVTLSCEQNLNHDAMYWYRQDPGQGLRLIYYSQIVNDFQKGDIAEGYSVSREKKESFPLTVTSAQKNPTAFYLCASKKRENTGELFFGEGSRLTVL.

The CDR3 protein is CASREPGNTIYF. In nucleotides, the CDR3 is TGTGCCAGCCGGGAGCCTGGAAACACCATATATTTT. The chain joins TRBV28 to TRBJ1-3; no reliable D call. The germline V gene has CDR1 MDHEN and CDR2 SYDVKM. The CDR3 loop spans 12 amino acids. The V end was cut by 8 bases, the J end by 2 bases, with 7 bases between.

The V and J genes are TRBV5-1 and TRBJ1-2, with D perhaps TRBD1 (6 bases). There are 13 residues in the CDR3. Germline CDR1 and CDR2: SGHRS and YFSETQ. V lost 7 bases, J lost 4 bases, and 14 bases lay in between. The DNA for the CDR3 is TGCGCCAGCCACGACGGACAGCTCTATGGCTACACCTTC. Amino acids: CASHDGQLYGYTF.

The chain uses TRBV4-2 and TRBJ1-1; D uncertain. V was cut by 0 bases and J by 0 bases, with 11 bases left in between. Per the germline V gene, CDR1 is LGHNA and CDR2 is YNFKEQ. The CDR3 has 16 residues. The CDR3 sequence: CASSQEAGSLNTEAFF. The CDR3 nucleotides read TGTGCCAGCAGCCAAGAGGCGGGGTCCTTGAACACTGAAGCTTTCTTT.

The gene calls are TRBV7-3 and TRBJ2-1; D may be TRBD1 (5 bases). The CDR3 loop spans 13 amino acids. CDR1 SGHTA and CDR2 FQGTGA come from the germline V gene. Trimming stripped 4 bases from V and 8 bases from J, with 12 bases between. CDR3 residues: CASSSGREDEQFF. Written as DNA, the CDR3 is TGTGCCAGCAGCTCGGGCAGGGAAGATGAGCAGTTCTTC.

The chain is built from TRBV7-8 and TRBJ1-1; D is ambiguous. The CDR3 contains 13 residues. V shed 6 bases and J shed 0 bases, with 8 bases lying between them. Germline CDR1 and CDR2: SGHVS and FQNEAQ. CDR3 loop: CASSLGMNTEAFF. The CDR3 DNA is TGTGCCAGCAGTCTAGGCATGAACACTGAAGCTTTCTTT.

This clone occurred a few times. The chain recombines TRBV28 with TRBJ1-4; D remains ambiguous. The length of the CDR3 is 16 residues. V was pared by 5 bases and J by 5 bases, with 18 bases between. From germline, CDR1 is MDHEN and CDR2 SYDVKM. The CDR3 region is CASSPLGVGRNEKLFF. The CDR3 DNA reads TGTGCCAGCAGTCCGCTAGGTGTGGGTAGAAATGAAAAACTGTTTTTT.

This rearrangement joins TRBV7-6 to TRBJ2-1; 11 nucleotides match TRBD2. There are 15 residues in the CDR3. V was pared by 1 base and J by 7 bases, with 3 bases of the junction left unmatched. CDR1 and CDR2 (germline): SGHVS, FNYEAQ. Written as DNA, the CDR3 is TGTGCCAGCAGCTTAGGACTAGCGGGAAATAATGAGCAGTTCTTC. Translating it yields CASSLGLAGNNEQFF.

In this sample, this clone turned up once. This rearrangement joins TRBV19 to TRBJ2-3; 8 nucleotides match TRBD2. The germline gives CDR1 LNHDA, CDR2 SQIVND (reference sequence). The CDR3 is 15 residues long. Germline trimming cut 3 bases from V and 2 bases from J; bases unmatched to any gene: 4. CDR3 bases: TGTGCCAGTAGTATCGGACTAGCCGCCACAGATACGCAGTATTTT. It is translated as CASSIGLAATDTQYF.

This rearrangement joins TRBV7-8 to TRBJ1-2; D uncertain. This CDR3 is 13 amino acids long. Germline loops: CDR1 SGHVS, CDR2 FQNEAQ. Between the trimmed V and J ends, which lost 0 bases and 8 bases, there was a span of 10 bases. The CDR3 DNA is TGTGCCAGCAGCTTAGCTCGGGCGGGGGGCTACACCTTC. As protein: CASSLARAGGYTF.